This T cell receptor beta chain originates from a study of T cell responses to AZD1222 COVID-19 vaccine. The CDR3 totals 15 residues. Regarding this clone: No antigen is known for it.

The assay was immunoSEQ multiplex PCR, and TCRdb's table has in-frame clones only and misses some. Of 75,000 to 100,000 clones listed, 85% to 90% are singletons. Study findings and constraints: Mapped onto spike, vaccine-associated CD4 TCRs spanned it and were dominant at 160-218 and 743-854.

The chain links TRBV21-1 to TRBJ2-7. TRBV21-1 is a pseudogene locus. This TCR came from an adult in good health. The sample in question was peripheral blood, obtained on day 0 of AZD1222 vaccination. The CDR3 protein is CASSPRPSTGYEQYF. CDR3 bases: TGTGCCAGCAGCCCCCGACCCTCGACCGGATACGAGCAGTACTTC.